This is a list of T cell receptor beta chains from one sample in a study of brain T cells in children with intractable seizures. Assay: immunoSEQ multiplex PCR; the TCRdb copy retains only in-frame clones and omits some. The sample gives about 120,000 clones, 94% of which show up once; 3.5% to 4.5% is in the top ten. This specimen consisted of peripheral blood, obtained at surgery. The receptors stem from a boy younger than two with hemimegalencephaly and intractable seizures. CDR3s include the opening cysteine and the closing phenylalanine or tryptophan. A D gene is named only where the DNA matches it firmly. Not every row has a clone size; where given, it reads once, few, many or a size class.

V: TRBV29-1
length: 12
size: NA
D: NA
J: TRBJ2-5
CDR3: CTVGGTQETQYF
DNA: TGCACCGTCGGGGGAACCCAAGAGACCCAGTACTTC

V: TRBV4-3
length: 17
size: NA
D: TRBD2
J: TRBJ2-2
CDR3: CASSQDVSGGETGELFF
DNA: TGCGCCAGCAGCCAAGACGTTAGCGGGGGGGAGACCGGGGAGCTGTTTTTT

V: TRBV10-3
length: 14
size: NA
D: NA
J: TRBJ2-3
CDR3: CAISAAHITDTQYF
DNA: TGTGCCATCTCAGCGGCACACATCACAGATACGCAGTATTTT

V: TRBV27
length: 14
size: once
D: TRBD1
J: TRBJ2-7
CDR3: CASSLTGVVYEQYF
DNA: TGTGCCAGCAGTTTGACAGGGGTGGTCTACGAGCAGTACTTC

V: TRBV27
length: 17
size: NA
D: TRBD1
J: TRBJ1-1
CDR3: CASTRTGGYGANTEAFF
DNA: TGTGCCAGCACCCGGACAGGGGGCTATGGAGCGAACACTGAAGCTTTCTTT

V: TRBV6-5
length: 13
size: NA
D: TRBD1
J: TRBJ1-1
CDR3: CASRGGQLPEAFF
DNA: TGTGCCAGCAGGGGGGGACAGTTACCTGAAGCTTTCTTT

V: TRBV6-2/TRBV6-3
length: 16
size: NA
D: TRBD2
J: TRBJ2-1
CDR3: CASSYRGLAGVGEQFF
DNA: TGTGCCAGCAGTTACCGGGGACTAGCGGGAGTTGGTGAGCAGTTCTTC

V: TRBV4-3
length: 17
size: NA
D: NA
J: TRBJ2-3
CDR3: CASSQALSSGTVSTQYF
DNA: TGCGCCAGCAGCCAAGCCCTGAGTAGCGGGACAGTTAGTACGCAGTATTTT

V: TRBV2
length: 14
size: NA
D: NA
J: TRBJ2-7
CDR3: CASSERGSSYEQYF
DNA: TGTGCCAGCAGTGAGAGGGGGAGCTCCTACGAGCAGTACTTC

V: TRBV28
length: 14
size: NA
D: TRBD1
J: TRBJ2-7
CDR3: CASIKRTGSYEQYF
DNA: TGTGCCAGCATTAAGCGGACAGGCTCCTACGAGCAGTACTTC

V: TRBV14
length: 14
size: NA
D: NA
J: TRBJ1-1
CDR3: CASSQSRGITEAFF
DNA: TGTGCCAGCAGCCAATCAAGGGGTATCACTGAAGCTTTCTTT

V: TRBV28
length: 14
size: NA
D: NA
J: TRBJ1-3
CDR3: CASSFRQLGNTIYF
DNA: TGTGCCAGCAGTTTTCGCCAGCTTGGAAACACCATATATTTT

V: TRBV30
length: 12
size: NA
D: NA
J: TRBJ2-3
CDR3: CAWSGTTDTQYF
DNA: TGTGCCTGGAGTGGGACCACAGATACGCAGTATTTT

V: TRBV2
length: 14
size: NA
D: NA
J: TRBJ1-1
CDR3: CASSEVGLVAEAFF
DNA: TGTGCCAGCAGTGAAGTGGGTTTGGTTGCTGAAGCTTTCTTT

V: TRBV30
length: 13
size: NA
D: NA
J: TRBJ2-7
CDR3: CAWSPITGGEQYF
DNA: TGTGCCTGGAGTCCAATAACCGGGGGTGAGCAGTACTTC

V: TRBV19
length: 16
size: NA
D: TRBD1
J: TRBJ2-7
CDR3: CASSISPGTGAREQYF
DNA: TGTGCCAGTAGTATAAGCCCCGGGACAGGGGCGAGGGAGCAGTACTTC

V: TRBV5-1
length: 14
size: NA
D: NA
J: TRBJ2-1
CDR3: CASRAGNSYNEQFF
DNA: TGCGCCAGCCGCGCGGGAAATTCCTACAATGAGCAGTTCTTC

V: TRBV6-5
length: 14
size: NA
D: NA
J: TRBJ2-5
CDR3: CASFNQLRQETQYF
DNA: TGTGCCAGCTTCAACCAACTGAGACAAGAGACCCAGTACTTC

V: TRBV7-2
length: 17
size: NA
D: TRBD2
J: TRBJ2-1
CDR3: CASSLDPPGLAGNEQFF
DNA: TGTGCCAGCAGCTTAGACCCACCGGGACTAGCGGGGAATGAGCAGTTCTTC

V: TRBV28
length: 13
size: few
D: NA
J: TRBJ1-2
CDR3: CASSASGLGGYTF
DNA: TGTGCCAGCAGTGCCAGTGGGTTGGGTGGCTACACCTTC

V: TRBV5-8
length: 16
size: NA
D: NA
J: TRBJ1-3
CDR3: CASSFFSPGVGNTIYF
DNA: TGTGCCAGCAGCTTCTTTTCCCCAGGGGTTGGAAACACCATATATTTT

V: TRBV6-1
length: 15
size: NA
D: NA
J: TRBJ2-2
CDR3: CASKQGVRGTGELFF
DNA: TGTGCCAGCAAACAAGGGGTGAGGGGGACCGGGGAGCTGTTTTTT

V: TRBV18
length: 15
size: once
D: NA
J: TRBJ1-1
CDR3: CASSPPRVGDTEAFF
DNA: TGTGCCAGCTCACCACCCCGCGTAGGGGACACTGAAGCTTTCTTT

V: TRBV5-1
length: 16
size: NA
D: NA
J: TRBJ2-6
CDR3: CASSGPWGARANVLTF
DNA: TGCGCCAGCAGCGGGCCTTGGGGGGCTAGGGCCAACGTCCTGACTTTC

V: TRBV29-1
length: 14
size: NA
D: NA
J: TRBJ1-1
CDR3: CSVIGRIAGTEAFF
DNA: TGCAGCGTTATAGGGCGAATCGCGGGCACTGAAGCTTTCTTT

V: TRBV28
length: 16
size: NA
D: TRBD1
J: TRBJ2-1
CDR3: CASSSWTGAVYNEQFF
DNA: TGTGCCAGCAGTTCCTGGACAGGGGCCGTCTACAATGAGCAGTTCTTC

V: TRBV5-5
length: 16
size: NA
D: TRBD2
J: TRBJ2-7
CDR3: CASSPRRWREGHEQYF
DNA: TGTGCCAGCAGCCCGAGAAGGTGGCGGGAGGGCCACGAGCAGTACTTC

V: TRBV30
length: 15
size: NA
D: NA
J: TRBJ1-4
CDR3: CAWSLRHTGNEKLFF
DNA: TGTGCCTGGAGTCTCCGACATACAGGGAATGAAAAACTGTTTTTT

V: TRBV19
length: 14
size: NA
D: NA
J: TRBJ2-7
CDR3: CASSIGGGSGEQYF
DNA: TGTGCCAGTAGTATAGGTGGGGGTTCAGGCGAGCAGTACTTC

V: TRBV7-9
length: 13
size: NA
D: NA
J: TRBJ2-1
CDR3: CAISDTSWGRQFF
DNA: TGTGCCATCTCAGACACAAGTTGGGGGAGGCAGTTCTTC

V: TRBV10-3
length: 14
size: NA
D: NA
J: TRBJ1-1
CDR3: CAIRTGRMNTEAFF
DNA: TGTGCCATCAGAACAGGGCGGATGAACACTGAAGCTTTCTTT

V: TRBV5-5
length: 17
size: NA
D: NA
J: TRBJ2-7
CDR3: CASSFRDPLRGTYEQYF
DNA: TGTGCCAGCAGCTTCCGGGACCCCTTAAGGGGAACCTACGAGCAGTACTTC

V: TRBV5-1
length: 15
size: NA
D: NA
J: TRBJ1-3
CDR3: CASSLDGYSGNTIYF
DNA: TGCGCCAGCAGCTTGGATGGGTACTCTGGAAACACCATATATTTT

V: TRBV6-5
length: 16
size: NA
D: TRBD2
J: TRBJ2-1
CDR3: CASSYASGRAVAEQFF
DNA: TGTGCCAGCAGTTACGCTAGCGGGAGGGCCGTGGCTGAGCAGTTCTTC

V: TRBV19
length: 18
size: NA
D: TRBD1
J: TRBJ1-5
CDR3: CASKRGQGPRYSNQPQHF
DNA: TGTGCCAGTAAACGAGGACAGGGACCCCGGTATAGCAATCAGCCCCAGCATTTT

V: TRBV7-3
length: 16
size: NA
D: TRBD2
J: TRBJ2-3
CDR3: CASSLNSAGAGDTQYF
DNA: TGTGCCAGCAGCTTAAACTCGGCGGGAGCGGGAGATACGCAGTATTTT

V: TRBV7-9
length: 14
size: NA
D: TRBD1
J: TRBJ1-4
CDR3: CASSLGQGREKLFF
DNA: TGTGCCAGCAGCTTAGGACAGGGGAGGGAAAAACTGTTTTTT

V: TRBV30
length: 12
size: NA
D: NA
J: TRBJ1-5
CDR3: CAWTWIDQPQHF
DNA: TGTGCGTGGACGTGGATCGATCAGCCCCAGCATTTT

V: TRBV30
length: 14
size: NA
D: NA
J: TRBJ1-4
CDR3: CAWSVRATNEKLFF
DNA: TGTGCCTGGAGTGTAAGGGCAACTAATGAAAAACTGTTTTTT

V: TRBV19
length: 15
size: many
D: NA
J: TRBJ1-5
CDR3: CASSVGLRGNQPQHF
DNA: TGTGCCAGTAGTGTGGGCCTAAGAGGCAATCAGCCCCAGCATTTT

V: TRBV6-2/TRBV6-3
length: 14
size: NA
D: NA
J: TRBJ2-7
CDR3: CASSWLGSSYEQYF
DNA: TGTGCCAGCAGTTGGCTCGGTAGCTCCTACGAGCAGTACTTC

V: TRBV12-5
length: 16
size: NA
D: NA
J: TRBJ1-5
CDR3: CASGLVHGESNQPQHF
DNA: TGTGCTAGTGGTTTGGTCCATGGCGAGAGCAATCAGCCCCAGCATTTT

V: TRBV4-1
length: 17
size: NA
D: TRBD2
J: TRBJ2-3
CDR3: CASSRVETSGSADTQYF
DNA: TGCGCCAGCAGCCGAGTGGAGACTAGCGGGAGCGCAGATACGCAGTATTTT

V: TRBV4-3
length: 18
size: NA
D: TRBD2
J: TRBJ2-7
CDR3: CASSQDRVGGRAPREQYF
DNA: TGCGCCAGCAGCCAAGATCGGGTCGGCGGGAGGGCCCCCCGCGAGCAGTACTTC

V: TRBV6-5
length: 14
size: NA
D: NA
J: TRBJ2-5
CDR3: CASSSLHKWETQYF
DNA: TGTGCCAGCAGTTCCCTCCATAAGTGGGAGACCCAGTACTTC